These 13 T cell receptor beta chains originate from one sample sequenced in a study of shared clonotypes between healthy human individuals. The protocol was immunoSEQ multiplex PCR, while the TCRdb copy is restricted to in-frame clones and leaves out a portion. The repertoire holds about 2.3 million clones, with more than 85% as singletons. Sequences were obtained from naive CD4+ T cells from PBMCs. Subset defined: CD45RA+ positively selected. Receptors originate from a man aged 18 to 35 in good health. Some clones in this sample may be carry-over from other donors' samples.

This chain uses TRBV5-1 with TRBJ2-4, with D tentatively TRBD2 (5 bases). This CDR3 has 16 amino acids. Germline CDR1 SGHRS, CDR2 YFSETQ. Trimming pared 1 base from V and 0 bases from J, leaving 11 bases between. CDR3 coding DNA: TGCGCCAGCAGCTTGTCGGGGAGTGTAGCCAAAAACATTCAGTACTTC. Its protein is CASSLSGSVAKNIQYF.

The chain carries TRBV2 and TRBJ2-3; 10 bases are a match to TRBD2. Germline-derived CDR1 and CDR2 are SNHLY and FYNNEI. CDR3 size: 15 residues. The ends lost 6 bases at V and 6 bases at J; junction bases unmatched: 9. Here the CDR3 DNA reads TGTGCCAGCAGGGAGCGGGAGGGCTTAGCGGATACGCAGTATTTT. The encoded protein is CASREREGLADTQYF.

This chain joins TRBV14 and TRBJ2-1; D may be TRBD2 (5 bases). CDR1 is SGHDN and CDR2 is FVKESK in the germline V gene. V was clipped by 2 bases and J by 10 bases, with 18 bases between them. The CDR3 covers 15 residues. CDR3 bases: TGTGCCAGCAGCCAAATCCCCGACTATTCCGGGGAGCAGTTCTTC. Its translation is CASSQIPDYSGEQFF.

Details on this clone: The same CDR3 arises from other DNA sequences in this sample as well. V usage is TRBV7-9 and J usage is TRBJ1-1; D might be TRBD1 (5 bases). CDR1 and CDR2 from the germline V gene are SEHNR and FQNEAQ (reference sequence). Trimming removed 2 bases from V and 0 bases from J, with 7 bases in between. This CDR3 has 14 residues. The CDR3 bases are TGTGCCAGCAGCTTACAGGGACTGAACACTGAAGCTTTCTTT. Its translation: CASSLQGLNTEAFF.

The rearrangement joins TRBV5-1 to TRBJ2-7, with D possibly being TRBD1 (6 bases). Germline V CDR1 and CDR2: SGHRS, YFSETQ. The germline V and J ends were trimmed by 1 base and 2 bases, with 10 bases remaining between them. This CDR3 spans 14 amino acids. CDR3 amino acids: CASSLSGGPYEQYF. The DNA for the CDR3 is TGCGCCAGCAGCTTGTCTGGGGGCCCCTACGAGCAGTACTTC.

The chain couples TRBV6-5 to TRBJ2-7, with 7 bases fitting TRBD2. This CDR3 region has 14 residues. Germline V gene lookup returns CDR1 MNHEY and CDR2 SVGAGI. The trim removed 0 bases at V and 4 bases at J, leaving 3 bases unmatched. The CDR3: CASSYSLGGYEQYF. As DNA, the CDR3 is TGTGCCAGCAGTTACTCCCTGGGGGGGTACGAGCAGTACTTC.

The chain links TRBV5-1 to TRBJ2-3; D perhaps matches TRBD2 (6 bases). V dropped 4 bases and J dropped 4 bases, with 13 bases sitting between them. The germline V gene has CDR1 SGHRS and CDR2 YFSETQ. This CDR3 region has 14 residues. The DNA of the CDR3 is TGCGCCAGCAGCCCCAGCCCGGGGGCAGATACGCAGTATTTT. Protein: CASSPSPGADTQYF. The full variable domain, completed using reference TRBV5-1 and TRBJ2-3, is KAGVTQTPRYLIKTRGQQVTLSCSPISGHRSVSWYQQTPGQGLQFLFEYFSETQRNKGNFPGRFSGRQFSNSRSEMNVSTLELGDSALYLCASSPSPGADTQYFGPGTRLTVL.

The gene calls are TRBV18 and TRBJ1-1; D gene unclear. This CDR3 has 15 amino acids. Germline CDR1 KGHSH, CDR2 LQKENI. Deletions cut 2 bases from V and 0 bases from J, with 10 bases between. This chain's CDR3 is CASSPLWSLNTEAFF. In DNA, the CDR3 is TGTGCCAGCTCACCATTGTGGAGTTTGAACACTGAAGCTTTCTTT.

The genes are TRBV11-2 and TRBJ2-7, with D tentatively TRBD1 (5 bases). V lost 8 bases to trimming and J lost 6 bases, with 14 bases between them. The germline gives CDR1 SGHAT, CDR2 FQNNGV. This CDR3 is 12 amino acids long. The CDR3 loop reads CASFLGVGEQYF. The CDR3 coding sequence is TGTGCCAGCTTTCTAGGGGTCGGCGAGCAGTACTTC.

A single count supports this clone. This chain uses TRBV28 with TRBJ1-2; D possibly corresponds to TRBD1 (5 bases). Trimming pared 1 base from V and 6 bases from J, leaving 18 bases between. The CDR3 has 16 amino acids. Germline V gene lookup returns CDR1 MDHEN and CDR2 SYDVKM. The CDR3: CASSLFAQGQVNGYTF. In DNA form, the CDR3 reads TGTGCCAGCAGTTTATTCGCCCAGGGCCAGGTGAATGGCTACACCTTC.

The chain has TRBV18 and TRBJ1-1, with 7 positions matching TRBD1. Losses at the gene ends were 4 bases for V and 1 base for J; bases not matched to a gene: 6. This CDR3 region has 15 residues. Germline CDR1 and CDR2: KGHSH and LQKENI. The CDR3 loop reads CASSLGTEPNTEAFF. The CDR3 nucleotides read TGTGCCAGCTCACTCGGGACAGAACCGAACACTGAAGCTTTCTTT.

The chain uses TRBV28 and TRBJ1-5; 9 bases fit TRBD1. Trimming took 10 bases from V and 0 from J; bases not matched to a gene: 16. From germline, CDR1 is MDHEN and CDR2 SYDVKM. This CDR3 region has 18 residues. The CDR3 is CATYPGTGYFYSNQPQHF. As DNA, the CDR3 is TGTGCCACTTACCCCGGGACAGGGTATTTTTATAGCAATCAGCCCCAGCATTTT.

The DNA for the CDR3 is TGTGCCAGCAGCGACCTCAGGGCCCCGGCTTTCTTT. This gives the protein CASSDLRAPAFF. This chain connects TRBV7-8 to TRBJ1-1; D may be TRBD1 (5 bases). The CDR3 extends over 12 amino acids. Germline CDR1 is SGHVS and CDR2 is FQNEAQ. The ends were cut back, 5 bases at V and 11 bases at J, with 15 bases in the middle.